These 32 T cell receptor beta chains were sequenced from one sample in a study of brain metastases from non-small cell lung cancer. The repertoire was sequenced with immunoSEQ multiplex PCR; TCRdb's copy has only in-frame clones and lacks some. Of about 8,000 clones listed, just under 85% are singletons. Sequencing was performed on primary lung tumor tissue. Every receptor here comes from a donor aged 40 or over with non-small cell lung cancer.

For this clone: The sample holds other DNA sequences that translate to the same CDR3. This chain connects TRBV2 to TRBJ2-7, with D possibly TRBD2 on 6 matching bases. Germline values: CDR1 SNHLY, CDR2 FYNNEI. This CDR3 comprises 14 residues. Between the trimmed V and J ends, which lost 6 bases and 2 bases, there was a span of 14 bases. The CDR3 bases are TGTGCCAGCAGCCCCGTTGGGGGGACCTACGAGCAGTACTTC. Translating it yields CASSPVGGTYEQYF.

V gene TRBV25-1 combines with J gene TRBJ1-1; weak D call: TRBD1 (6 bases). This CDR3 is 13 amino acids long. In germline, CDR1 is MGHDK, CDR2 SYGVNS. In nucleotides, the CDR3 is TGTGCTAGCTCTACAGGGTTTACCACTGAAGCTTTCTTT. Translated, it gives CASSTGFTTEAFF.

The V and J genes are TRBV5-4 and TRBJ1-5, with TRBD1 matching 7 bases. This CDR3 region has 15 residues. CDR1 and CDR2 (germline): SGHNT, YYREEE (reference sequence). J was trimmed by 4 bases and V by 0 bases; bases with no gene match: 4. CDR3 DNA: TGTGCCAGCAGCTTGGGGGGGACAGAGAATCAGCCCCAGCATTTT. Translated: CASSLGGTENQPQHF.

The V gene is TRBV7-6, the J gene TRBJ2-3; D unresolved. This CDR3 region has 15 residues. The germline gives CDR1 SGHVS, CDR2 FNYEAQ. V lost 1 base and J lost 0, with 8 bases in between. The CDR3 nucleotides read TGTGCCAGCAGCTTAGTTCATGCTAGCACAGATACGCAGTATTTT. Translation gives CASSLVHASTDTQYF.

The V and J genes are TRBV19 and TRBJ1-2, with D possibly being TRBD1 (6 bases). Trimming cost V 3 bases and J 7 bases, with 12 bases left between them. The CDR3 runs to 13 residues. Germline loops: CDR1 LNHDA, CDR2 SQIVND (reference sequence). In nucleotides, the CDR3 is TGTGCCAGTAGTATCAGGGGAGAGTTTGGCTACACCTTC. As protein: CASSIRGEFGYTF. Complete variable domain (other parts from reference TRBV19 and TRBJ1-2): DGGITQSPKYLFRKEGQNVTLSCEQNLNHDAMYWYRQDPGQGLRLIYYSQIVNDFQKGDIAEGYSVSREKKESFPLTVTSAQKNPTAFYLCASSIRGEFGYTFGSGTRLTVV.

The rearrangement joins TRBV6-5 to TRBJ1-1; 8 bases fit TRBD1. Unmatched junction bases numbered 5, after V lost 7 bases and J lost 1 base. Germline lookup yields CDR1 MNHEY and CDR2 SVGAGI. The CDR3 is 14 residues long. CDR3 nucleotides: TGTGCCAGCACCCTGGACAGGGCGAACACTGAAGCTTTCTTT. This translates into CASTLDRANTEAFF.

This clone is categorized as medium-sized. The sample contains more than one DNA sequence encoding this CDR3. The chain employs TRBV7-6 and TRBJ1-1; a weak D match, TRBD1 (5 bases). Germline V gene data show CDR1 as SGHVS and CDR2 as FNYEAQ. The CDR3 totals 15 residues. Between the trimmed V and J ends, which lost 4 bases and 5 bases, there was a span of 17 bases. The CDR3: CASSYQTGEGTEAFF. CDR3 nucleotide sequence: TGTGCCAGCAGCTATCAAACGGGCGAGGGGACTGAAGCTTTCTTT.

V and J are TRBV5-6 and TRBJ1-1, with D maybe TRBD1 (6 bases). Trimming left V 5 bases short and J 3 bases short, with 14 bases between. Germline CDR1 and CDR2: SGHDT and YYEEEE. This CDR3 has 14 residues. The CDR3 nucleotides are TGTGCCAGCAGTCGAACAGGGTCCTACACTGAAGCTTTCTTT. Residues: CASSRTGSYTEAFF.

This clone was picked up a small number of times. The rearrangement uses TRBV2 and TRBJ1-2, with TRBD1 identical over 7 bases. Trimming at V came to 4 bases and at J to 7 bases, leaving 9 bases not matched to a gene. CDR1 is SNHLY and CDR2 is FYNNEI in the germline V gene. The length of the CDR3 is 14 residues. The CDR3 region is CASSVTGEVGGYTF. CDR3 DNA sequence: TGTGCCAGCAGTGTTACAGGGGAAGTGGGTGGCTACACCTTC.

The gene calls are TRBV27 and TRBJ1-2; 7 positions match TRBD1. CDR1 and CDR2 (germline): MNHEY, SMNVEV (reference sequence). This CDR3 is 15 amino acids long. V dropped 3 bases and J dropped 7; count of bases not matched to a gene: 11. CDR3 nucleotide sequence: TGTGCCAGCAGTTTTGGGTTTGCAGGGGGAGGTGGCTACACCTTC. Translated: CASSFGFAGGGGYTF.

V usage is TRBV5-4 and J usage is TRBJ2-6; D unclear. This CDR3 spans 13 amino acids. The V and J ends lost 5 bases and 4 bases respectively, with 7 bases between them. Looked up from germline, CDR1 is SGHNT and CDR2 is YYREEE (reference sequence). CDR3 amino acids: CASRAEGANVLTF. In nucleotides, the CDR3 is TGTGCCAGCAGGGCCGAAGGGGCCAACGTCCTGACTTTC.

The chain employs TRBV4-3 and TRBJ1-1; possibly TRBD1 for D (5 bases). V was trimmed by 3 bases and J by 3 bases, leaving 23 bases between them. Germline-derived CDR1 and CDR2 are LGHNA and YSLEER. This CDR3 has 18 amino acids. The chain's CDR3 is CASSQQSPGPSRDTEAFF. The CDR3 DNA sequence: TGCGCCAGCAGCCAGCAGAGCCCAGGGCCGTCCAGAGACACTGAAGCTTTCTTT.

This rearrangement joins TRBV30 to TRBJ1-1; tentative D call: TRBD1 (6 bases). The CDR3 consists of 12 residues. Trimming removed 4 bases from V and 1 base from J, with 7 bases in between. The germline V gene has CDR1 GTSNPN and CDR2 SVGIG (reference sequence). CDR3 loop: CAWNRANTEAFF. The CDR3, as DNA: TGTGCCTGGAACAGGGCGAACACTGAAGCTTTCTTT.

The V call is TRBV5-6, the J call TRBJ2-5; TRBD1 matches at 11 bases. This CDR3 has 17 residues. Germline values: CDR1 SGHDT, CDR2 YYEEEE. V lost 1 base, J lost 4 bases, and 9 bases stayed unmatched. The CDR3 DNA reads TGTGCCAGCAGCTTGCTGGGGTGGGACAGGGGGGGAGAGACCCAGTACTTC. Translating gives CASSLLGWDRGGETQYF.

The chain has TRBV5-6 and TRBJ2-7; 9 positions agree with TRBD1. CDR3 length: 16 amino acids. CDR1 and CDR2 (germline): SGHDT, YYEEEE. V was pared by 0 bases and J by 3 bases, with 7 bases of the junction left unmatched. The CDR3, as DNA: TGTGCCAGCAGCTTGGCCGCGGGACAGGGATACTACGAGCAGTACTTC. It codes for CASSLAAGQGYYEQYF.

The V and J genes are TRBV14 and TRBJ1-6; 8 positions match TRBD1. Losses at the gene ends were 6 bases for V and 5 bases for J; bases not matched to a gene: 9. The CDR3 length is 16 residues. Germline CDR1 SGHDN, CDR2 FVKESK. The chain's CDR3 is CASRPSGQGNNSPLHF. The CDR3 DNA follows: TGTGCCAGCAGGCCGAGTGGACAGGGAAATAATTCACCCCTCCACTTT.

Details on this clone: At one end, the junction sequence differs from germline, possibly due to a read error. CDR3 nucleotide sequence: TGTGCCAGCAGTGAACTTGGGGCCGGTCGCGCCGGGGAGTTGTTTTTT. Its protein is CASSELGAGRAGELFF. The gene calls are TRBV2 and TRBJ2-2; D assignment may be TRBD1 or TRBD2 (5 bases each). The germline V gene has CDR1 SNHLY and CDR2 FYNNEI. CDR3 length: 16 amino acids. Together with reference TRBV2 and TRBJ2-2, the CDR3 gives the full variable domain: EPEVTQTPSHQVTQMGQEVILRCVPISNHLYFYWYRQILGQKVEFLVSFYNNEISEKSEIFDDQFSVERPDGSNFTLKIRSTKLEDSAMYFCASSELGAGRAGELFFGEGSRLTVL.

The chain has TRBV21-1 and TRBJ1-2. TRBV21-1 is termed a pseudogene. The CDR3 consists of 15 residues. CDR3 DNA sequence: TGTGCCAGCAGCAAAGCGCTTCGGTTCAACTATGGCTACACCTTC. Amino acids: CASSKALRFNYGYTF.

The rearrangement uses TRBV7-2 and TRBJ2-2; no clear D. The CDR3 is 15 residues long. Germline assignment: CDR1 SGHTA and CDR2 FQGNSA. V was shortened by 5 bases and J by 4 bases, with 14 bases between the two germline ends. The CDR3 coding sequence is TGTGCCAGCAGCCGGAGAGGCTTCGGCACCGGGGAGCTGTTTTTT. It specifies CASSRRGFGTGELFF.

The count of this clone is one. The gene calls are TRBV6-6 and TRBJ2-1; 7 bases align to TRBD2. V lost 5 bases and J lost 2; bases outside the gene matches: 6. Germline values: CDR1 MNHNY, CDR2 SVGAGI (reference sequence). This CDR3 spans 15 amino acids. The CDR3 DNA sequence: TGTGCCAGCAGTATGCTAGCGGAGCCCTACAATGAGCAGTTCTTC. Translation gives CASSMLAEPYNEQFF.

This rearrangement joins TRBV5-5 to TRBJ1-5; D uncertain. V was pared by 2 bases and J by 0 bases, with 6 bases between. Per germline, CDR1 SGHKS and CDR2 YYEKEE (reference sequence). CDR3 length: 14 residues. In DNA, the CDR3 is TGTGCCAGCAGCTTCGTCTCTAGCAATCAGCCCCAGCATTTT. This encodes CASSFVSSNQPQHF.

The gene calls are TRBV12-3 or TRBV12-4 and TRBJ1-1; the D is unclear. CDR3 length: 13 amino acids. The V end was cut by 3 bases, the J end by 0 bases, with 5 bases between. CDR3 protein: CASSFDLNTEAFF. In DNA form, the CDR3 reads TGTGCCAGCAGTTTTGACCTGAACACTGAAGCTTTCTTT.

The chain couples TRBV6-2 or TRBV6-3 to TRBJ2-7; D is unclear. CDR1 and CDR2 from the germline V gene are MNHEY and SVGEGT. This CDR3 spans 17 amino acids. V lost 0 bases and J 1 base, leaving 16 bases between the germline ends. CDR3 protein: CASSYSDLGRRSYEQYF. CDR3 DNA sequence: TGTGCCAGCAGTTACTCGGATCTGGGCCGGAGATCCTACGAGCAGTACTTC.

V gene TRBV5-1 combines with J gene TRBJ1-1; D is perhaps TRBD1 (5 bases). V lost 6 bases and J 3 bases, leaving 15 bases between the germline ends. The CDR3 has 14 amino acids. Looked up from germline, CDR1 is SGHRS and CDR2 is YFSETQ. The CDR3 DNA reads as TGCGCCAGCAACTTATTAGGGGCCCACACTGAAGCTTTCTTT. Amino acids: CASNLLGAHTEAFF. Combining the CDR3 with reference TRBV5-1 and TRBJ1-1 gives the whole variable domain KAGVTQTPRYLIKTRGQQVTLSCSPISGHRSVSWYQQTPGQGLQFLFEYFSETQRNKGNFPGRFSGRQFSNSRSEMNVSTLELGDSALYLCASNLLGAHTEAFFGQGTRLTVV.

V and J are TRBV6-6 and TRBJ1-1, with TRBD1 as a possible D gene (5 bases). CDR1 is MNHNY and CDR2 is SVGAGI in the germline V gene (reference sequence). The CDR3 totals 15 residues. V dropped 7 bases and J dropped 5 bases, with 20 bases sitting between them. CDR3 residues: CASNGPRDEGTEAFF. In DNA form, the CDR3 reads TGTGCCAGCAACGGACCCCGGGACGAGGGAACTGAAGCTTTCTTT.

The chain links TRBV29-1 to TRBJ1-2; possible D gene TRBD1, 5 bases. The V end lost 7 bases, the J end lost 5 bases, and 20 bases lay between the germline ends. Germline V lookup: CDR1 SQVTM, CDR2 ANQGSEA. The CDR3 sequence is 14 residues long. DNA for the CDR3: TGCAGCGCCGCCGCCGGGGCGGCGGTTTATGGCTACACCTTC. This gives the protein CSAAAGAAVYGYTF.

With respect to this clone: This sample also contains other DNA sequences that code for the same CDR3. The CDR3 sequence is CASSQDRRLLYF. The DNA of the CDR3 is TGTGCCAGCAGTCAGGACAGGAGGCTTTTATACTTC. The genes are TRBV27 and TRBJ2-5, with TRBD1 identical over 7 bases. The CDR3 runs 12 residues. Germline V gives CDR1 MNHEY, CDR2 SMNVEV (reference sequence). J lost 14 bases, V lost 5 bases, and 11 bases had no gene match.

This chain joins TRBV2 and TRBJ1-6, with a possible D match to TRBD1 (6 bases). Germline loops: CDR1 SNHLY, CDR2 FYNNEI. V lost 5 bases to trimming and J lost 9 bases, with 11 bases between them. The CDR3 sequence is 13 residues long. CDR3 coding DNA: TGTGCCAGCAGTTTTACGGGGGCTTCACCCCTCCACTTT. Protein product: CASSFTGASPLHF.

This sequence joins TRBV9 and TRBJ2-3; TRBD2 matches at 9 bases. Germline V gene data show CDR1 as SGDLS and CDR2 as YYNGEE. With 4 bases clipped from V and 3 bases from J, the junction kept 12 bases outside the gene matches. The CDR3 extends over 17 amino acids. The CDR3 bases are TGTGCCAGCAGCAGGCGTGGCACGAGCGGGGGGACAGATACGCAGTATTTT. Encoded protein: CASSRRGTSGGTDTQYF. The complete variable domain, with remaining parts taken from reference TRBV9 and TRBJ2-3, reads DSGVTQTPKHLITATGQRVTLRCSPRSGDLSVYWYQQSLDQGLQFLIQYYNGEERAKGNILERFSAQQFPDLHSELNLSSLELGDSALYFCASSRRGTSGGTDTQYFGPGTRLTVL.

The chain links TRBV10-3 to TRBJ1-5; no definite D call. The germline gives CDR1 ENHRY, CDR2 SYGVKD. Trimming pared 2 bases from V and 6 bases from J, leaving 8 bases between. The CDR3 runs to 13 residues. This CDR3 is CAISEGMGQPQHF. CDR3 nucleotide sequence: TGTGCCATCAGTGAGGGGATGGGTCAGCCCCAGCATTTT.

The chain employs TRBV15 and TRBJ1-5, with D hard to call. This CDR3 spans 15 amino acids. The V end lost 0 bases, the J end lost 7 bases, and 13 bases lay between the germline ends. Germline loops: CDR1 LNHNV, CDR2 YYDKDF (reference sequence). The CDR3 sequence is CATSRDKASGQPQHF. As DNA, the CDR3 is TGTGCCACCAGCAGAGATAAGGCCTCGGGGCAGCCCCAGCATTTT.

This clone was observed a single time. The J gene is TRBJ1-1, the V gene TRBV3-1 (or the pseudogene TRBV3-2); D gene unclear. Trimming took off 0 bases at V and 1 base at J, with 3 bases between the two ends. The germline V gene has CDR1 LGHDT and CDR2 YNNKEL (reference sequence). The CDR3 is 13 residues long. The CDR3, as DNA: TGTGCCAGCAGCCAAGACGGGAACACTGAAGCTTTCTTT. It is translated as CASSQDGNTEAFF.